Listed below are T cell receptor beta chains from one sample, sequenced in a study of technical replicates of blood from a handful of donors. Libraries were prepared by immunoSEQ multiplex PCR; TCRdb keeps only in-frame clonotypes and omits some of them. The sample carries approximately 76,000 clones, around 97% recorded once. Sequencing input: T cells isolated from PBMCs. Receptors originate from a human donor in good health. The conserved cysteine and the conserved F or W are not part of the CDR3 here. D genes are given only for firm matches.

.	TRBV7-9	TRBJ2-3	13	ASSLEVRYTDTQY
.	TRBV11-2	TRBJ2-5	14	ASSLFGGGVQETQY
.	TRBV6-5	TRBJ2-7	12	ASSLLVSSYEQY
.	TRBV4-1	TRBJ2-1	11	ASSQDGGLEQF
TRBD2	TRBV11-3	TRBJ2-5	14	ASSLGPLAGGETQY
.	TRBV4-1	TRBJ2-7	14	ASSQEWSGDNYEQY
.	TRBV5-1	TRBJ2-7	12	ASSVRYAGYEQY
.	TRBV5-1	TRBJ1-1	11	ASSLGSLLEAF
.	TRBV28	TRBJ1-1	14	ASTRARGRSNTEAF
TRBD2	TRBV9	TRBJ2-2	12	ASSVGGGTGELF
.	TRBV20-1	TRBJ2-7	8	SANSYEQY
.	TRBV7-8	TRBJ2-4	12	ASSLVDSKNIQY
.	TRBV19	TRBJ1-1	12	ASSIEKGRTEAF
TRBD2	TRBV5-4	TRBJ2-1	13	ASSSRLAGGDEQF
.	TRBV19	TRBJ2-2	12	ASQAVTGTGELF
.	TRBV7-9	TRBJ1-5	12	ASSKAGVNQPQH
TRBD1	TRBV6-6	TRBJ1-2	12	ASSPGTGGYGYT
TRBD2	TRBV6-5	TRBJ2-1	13	ASSYYSGAYNEQF